This T cell receptor beta chain was recovered during a study of shared clonotypes between healthy human individuals. Study background: The study drew on a couple of women and a few men aged 18 to 49 as donors.

The study enrolled healthy HIV-negative adults without recent acute infections or vaccinations as donors. CDR1 MNHNY and CDR2 SVGAGI come from the germline V gene (reference sequence). The CDR3 is 16 residues long. V was pared by 5 bases and J by 2 bases, with 17 bases between. General study findings and limits: The sole specimen, blood, was sampled, and tissue repertoires likely differ. Clonotype sharing among donors, it was expected, would be affected by sequencing depth.

Turning to this clone: Antigen unknown.

Using immunoSEQ multiplex PCR, the repertoire was profiled, and TCRdb retains in-frame clones only, with some absent. The repertoire holds some 2 million clones, with 95% as singletons. The rearrangement links TRBV6-6 to TRBJ2-3; perhaps TRBD2 as D (6 bases). The sequenced sample consisted of naive CD4+ T cells sorted from blood. Subset in this sample: CD45RA+ positively selected. The receptor's source is a man younger than 30 in good health. The CDR3 sequence: CASSPPGSGVTDTQYF. The CDR3 bases are TGTGCCAGCAGTCCCCCGGGTAGCGGAGTCACAGATACGCAGTATTTT.